This entry describes one TCR beta chain. Its antigen is not identified. This CDR3 has 16 amino acids. Germline V lookup: CDR1 MNHEY, CDR2 SMNVEV (reference sequence). V was shortened by 5 bases and J by 2 bases, with 19 bases between the two germline ends. The source of the sample is a study of OX40 agonist ivuxolimab in advanced cancers. Study details: Three patients responded partially, comprising one with hepatocellular carcinoma and two with cutaneous melanoma.

Sequenced by immunoSEQ multiplex PCR; TCRdb stores in-frame clones only, minus some. The sample records 96,000 or so clones, under 90% being singletons. Findings and limits, study-wide: In CD8+ T cells, expanded clones were on average more numerous than in CD4+.

The origin of this receptor is an adult with an advanced solid tumor such as melanoma, head and neck, liver or kidney cancer. The material was CD4+ or CD8+ T cells sorted from blood, obtained in a trial of the OX40 agonist ivuxolimab. V is TRBV27 and J is TRBJ2-7; perhaps TRBD2 as D (5 bases). The CDR3 reads CASSTYSGDGPYEQYF. CDR3 DNA: TGTGCCAGCAGTACTTACAGCGGAGACGGGCCCTACGAGCAGTACTTC.